Below are 3 T cell receptor beta chains sequenced from a single sample in a study of T cells in Graves' hyperthyroidism and ophthalmopathy. From RNA transcripts, TCR beta CDR3 regions were amplified. During a first-round RT-PCR of the TCR CDR3, the HTBI primer set was used. From the multiplex PCR reads, TCRdb called clonotypes with MiXCR, one entry per CDR3 protein. This table has some 350,000 distinct CDR3 sequences, 15% to 20% appearing once. The sample consisted of blood. All receptors derive from a young woman with Graves' hyperthyroidism.

This clonotype was observed many times. The rearrangement joins TRBV18 to TRBJ1-2; the D gene is possibly TRBD1 (5 bases). This CDR3 is 13 amino acids long. CDR1 and CDR2 (germline): KGHSH, LQKENI. Trimming stripped 3 bases from V and 6 bases from J, with 11 bases between. DNA of the CDR3: TGTGCCAGCTCACCCGACGAAGGGGATGGCTACACCTTC. As protein: CASSPDEGDGYTF.

This clonotype was observed many times. This sequence joins TRBV18 and TRBJ1-5, with D perhaps matching TRBD1 (5 bases). The CDR3 spans 12 residues. The V gene lost 5 bases and the J gene lost 15 bases, with 17 bases spanning the gap. The V gene's germline CDR1 is KGHSH and CDR2 LQKENI. CDR3 sequence reads: CASSYGGTEPHF. CDR3 nucleotides: TGTGCCAGCTCATACGGGGGAACTGAACCGCATTTT.

This clonotype appeared many times. This chain connects TRBV5-1 to TRBJ1-1, with no clear D. CDR3 length: 12 amino acids. V lost 1 base and J 3 bases, leaving 4 bases between the germline ends. CDR1 is SGHRS and CDR2 is YFSETQ in the germline V gene. CDR3 sequence reads: CASSLPDTEAFF. CDR3 in DNA: TGCGCCAGCAGCTTGCCGGACACTGAAGCTTTCTTT.